This note documents a single TCR beta chain sequence. This entry comes from a study of blood T cell repertoires in COVID-19. Across the whole study: Donors in the United States, Italy and Spain gave samples during acute or convalescent COVID-19.

Original processing methods: Estimation of nucleated cell counts relied on the amplification of reference gene primers. Some clones are missing from TCRdb's copy, which holds only in-frame ones; the method was immunoSEQ multiplex PCR. For V, J and clone size, that table is used; D and trimming come from the DNA. Of under 250,000 clones listed, 65% to 90% are singletons. The sequencing input was PBMCs or T cells enriched from blood (not recorded which). The receptor was isolated from a woman aged 45-65 years with acute COVID-19.

DNA for the CDR3: TGCGCCAGCAGCCAAGAGTCAGGGAATCAGCCCCAGCATTTT. Residues: CASSQESGNQPQHF. The V and J genes are TRBV4-1 and TRBJ1-5; D is perhaps TRBD1 (5 bases). V was clipped by 0 bases and J by 4 bases, with 7 bases between them. The CDR3 runs to 14 residues. From germline, CDR1 is MGHRA and CDR2 YSYEKL.